This is a list of T cell receptor beta chains from one sample in a study of T cells in Graves' hyperthyroidism and ophthalmopathy. TCRdb passed the multiplex PCR reads through MiXCR, listing each CDR3 protein once. This sample has some 180,000 distinct CDR3 sequences, with less than 20% found just once. Sequencing input: blood. The receptors stem from a woman between 45 and 60 years old with Graves' hyperthyroidism. Both conserved end residues are part of each CDR3. D genes are given only for firm matches. Not every row has a clone size; where given, it reads once, few, many or a size class.

j_call: TRBJ1-1
v_call: TRBV10-3
d_call: TRBD1
clone_size: -
cdr3_aa: CAIREDRGASEAFF
cdr3_nt: TGTGCCATTAGAGAAGACAGGGGGGCTTCTGAAGCTTTCTTT

j_call: TRBJ2-3
v_call: TRBV6-1
d_call: TRBD2
clone_size: few
cdr3_aa: CASSTRTSGRAGVDTQYF
cdr3_nt: TGTGCCAGCAGTACTAGGACTAGCGGGAGGGCTGGGGTGGATACGCAGTATTTT

j_call: TRBJ2-7
v_call: TRBV20-1
d_call: -
clone_size: -
cdr3_aa: CGAKARDEQYF
cdr3_nt: TGCGGTGCTAAAGCGAGGGACGAGCAGTACTTC

j_call: TRBJ1-6
v_call: TRBV5-1
d_call: TRBD1
clone_size: -
cdr3_aa: CASRLQGVNSPLHF
cdr3_nt: TGCGCCAGCAGGCTACAGGGGGTCAATTCACCCCTCCACTTT

j_call: TRBJ2-7
v_call: TRBV7-8
d_call: -
clone_size: -
cdr3_aa: CASSLAGGRDPREQYF
cdr3_nt: TGCGCCAGCAGCTTGGCGGGCGGCAGGGACCCTCGGGAGCAGTACTTC

j_call: TRBJ1-5
v_call: TRBV12-3/TRBV12-4
d_call: -
clone_size: many
cdr3_aa: CASGGENYSNQPQHF
cdr3_nt: TGTGCCAGCGGAGGGGAGAATTATAGCAATCAGCCCCAGCATTTT

j_call: TRBJ1-2
v_call: TRBV7-2
d_call: -
clone_size: many
cdr3_aa: CASSQPQFGYGYTF
cdr3_nt: TGTGCCAGCAGCCAACCCCAGTTTGGCTATGGCTACACCTTC

j_call: TRBJ2-7
v_call: TRBV7-9
d_call: TRBD1
clone_size: few
cdr3_aa: CASSERQGTYEQYF
cdr3_nt: TGTGCCAGCAGCGAACGACAGGGCACCTACGAGCAGTACTTC

j_call: TRBJ1-5
v_call: TRBV6-1
d_call: -
clone_size: many
cdr3_aa: CASSRVHPNNQPQHF
cdr3_nt: TGTGCCAGCAGTAGGGTCCACCCCAACAATCAGCCCCAGCATTTT

j_call: TRBJ2-1
v_call: TRBV6-1
d_call: -
clone_size: few
cdr3_aa: CARDYYNEQFF
cdr3_nt: TGTGCCAGAGACTACTACAATGAGCAGTTCTTC

j_call: TRBJ2-5
v_call: TRBV2
d_call: -
clone_size: many
cdr3_aa: CASSERAVRGPQETQYF
cdr3_nt: TGTGCCAGCAGTGAACGGGCCGTCAGAGGTCCTCAAGAGACCCAGTACTTC

j_call: TRBJ1-4
v_call: TRBV5-6
d_call: TRBD1
clone_size: -
cdr3_aa: CASGSIDRGLGEKLFF
cdr3_nt: TGTGCCAGCGGATCGATAGACAGGGGGTTGGGAGAAAAACTGTTTTTT

j_call: TRBJ2-1
v_call: TRBV7-2
d_call: -
clone_size: few
cdr3_aa: CASSLVPNEQFF
cdr3_nt: TGTGCCAGCAGCTTAGTCCCAAATGAGCAGTTCTTC

j_call: TRBJ2-5
v_call: TRBV9
d_call: -
clone_size: few
cdr3_aa: CASSVDETQYF
cdr3_nt: TGTGCCAGCAGCGTAGATGAGACCCAGTACTTC

j_call: TRBJ2-1
v_call: TRBV27
d_call: TRBD2
clone_size: many
cdr3_aa: CASSLPITSGSNEQFF
cdr3_nt: TGTGCCAGCAGTTTACCTATTACTAGCGGGAGTAATGAGCAGTTCTTC

j_call: TRBJ2-6
v_call: TRBV3-1
d_call: -
clone_size: many
cdr3_aa: CASSLEGAGANVLTF
cdr3_nt: TGTGCCAGCAGCCTCGAGGGTGCTGGGGCCAACGTCCTGACTTTC

j_call: TRBJ2-7
v_call: TRBV7-6
d_call: -
clone_size: many
cdr3_aa: CASSLARDPSYEQYF
cdr3_nt: TGTGCCAGCAGCTTAGCCCGGGACCCCTCCTACGAGCAGTACTTC

j_call: TRBJ2-7
v_call: TRBV27
d_call: -
clone_size: many
cdr3_aa: CASSPRGGASYEQYF
cdr3_nt: TGTGCCAGCAGCCCAAGGGGCGGGGCCTCCTACGAGCAGTACTTC

j_call: TRBJ2-3
v_call: TRBV2
d_call: -
clone_size: many
cdr3_aa: CASSEALLRRDTQYF
cdr3_nt: TGTGCCAGCAGTGAAGCGCTTCTGAGAAGAGATACGCAGTATTTT

j_call: TRBJ1-5
v_call: TRBV20-1
d_call: TRBD1
clone_size: many
cdr3_aa: CSATRDSLSNQPQHF
cdr3_nt: TGCAGTGCAACCCGGGACAGCCTTAGCAATCAGCCCCAGCATTTT

j_call: TRBJ2-5
v_call: TRBV7-8
d_call: -
clone_size: many
cdr3_aa: CASSLGLLQETQYF
cdr3_nt: TGTGCCAGCAGCTTAGGACTGCTCCAAGAGACCCAGTACTTC

j_call: TRBJ1-6
v_call: TRBV28
d_call: -
clone_size: -
cdr3_aa: CASSLPYKESPLHF
cdr3_nt: TGTGCCAGCAGTCTCCCGTACAAAGAATCACCCCTCCACTTT

j_call: TRBJ2-7
v_call: TRBV29-1
d_call: TRBD2
clone_size: many
cdr3_aa: CSVVLAAGTYEQYF
cdr3_nt: TGCAGCGTTGTACTAGCGGCCGGGACCTACGAGCAGTACTTC

j_call: TRBJ2-3
v_call: TRBV6-5
d_call: TRBD2
clone_size: many
cdr3_aa: CASSLAGATGTDTQYF
cdr3_nt: TGTGCCAGCAGTCTAGCGGGAGCCACTGGCACAGATACGCAGTATTTT

j_call: TRBJ2-1
v_call: TRBV11-3
d_call: -
clone_size: -
cdr3_aa: CASNPTGSSYNEQFF
cdr3_nt: TGTGCCAGCAATCCAACCGGGAGCTCCTACAATGAGCAGTTCTTC

j_call: TRBJ1-2
v_call: TRBV28
d_call: -
clone_size: many
cdr3_aa: CASILPGVGGYTF
cdr3_nt: TGTGCCAGCATTCTCCCGGGTGTGGGTGGCTACACCTTC

j_call: TRBJ2-1
v_call: TRBV7-3
d_call: TRBD2
clone_size: -
cdr3_aa: CASSTRTSGRIGGRGEQFF
cdr3_nt: TGTGCCAGCAGCACGAGGACTAGCGGGAGGATCGGGGGGAGGGGTGAGCAGTTCTTC

j_call: TRBJ1-2
v_call: TRBV10-2
d_call: -
clone_size: many
cdr3_aa: CASSDSGLLGGYTF
cdr3_nt: TGCGCCAGCAGTGATTCAGGCCTCTTGGGGGGCTACACCTTC

j_call: TRBJ1-1
v_call: TRBV29-1
d_call: TRBD1
clone_size: many
cdr3_aa: CSVDWGQGTEAFF
cdr3_nt: TGCAGCGTTGATTGGGGACAGGGCACTGAAGCTTTCTTT

j_call: TRBJ2-3
v_call: TRBV12-5
d_call: -
clone_size: many
cdr3_aa: CASGPGQPTITDTQYF
cdr3_nt: TGTGCTAGTGGACCCGGACAGCCCACGATCACAGATACGCAGTATTTT

j_call: TRBJ2-4
v_call: TRBV2
d_call: -
clone_size: many
cdr3_aa: CASRGWAKNIQYF
cdr3_nt: TGTGCCAGCAGGGGTTGGGCCAAAAACATTCAGTACTTC

j_call: TRBJ2-1
v_call: TRBV3-1
d_call: -
clone_size: -
cdr3_aa: CASSQTGSVEQFF
cdr3_nt: TGTGCCAGCAGTCAGACTGGTTCAGTTGAGCAGTTCTTC

j_call: TRBJ2-1
v_call: TRBV7-9
d_call: -
clone_size: -
cdr3_aa: CASSLEGVSYNEQFF
cdr3_nt: TGTGCCAGCAGCTTAGAAGGGGTCTCCTACAATGAGCAGTTCTTC

j_call: TRBJ2-1
v_call: TRBV12-3/TRBV12-4
d_call: -
clone_size: many
cdr3_aa: CASSLLPVLRDEQFF
cdr3_nt: TGTGCCAGCAGTTTACTTCCCGTCCTAAGGGATGAGCAGTTCTTC

j_call: TRBJ1-1
v_call: TRBV6-1
d_call: TRBD1
clone_size: many
cdr3_aa: CASSPARGRVNTEAFF
cdr3_nt: TGTGCCAGCAGTCCCGCCAGGGGGCGGGTGAACACTGAAGCTTTCTTT

j_call: TRBJ1-1
v_call: TRBV20-1
d_call: -
clone_size: -
cdr3_aa: CSARGALNTEAFF
cdr3_nt: TGCAGTGCTAGAGGGGCATTGAACACTGAAGCTTTCTTT

j_call: TRBJ2-3
v_call: TRBV6-1
d_call: -
clone_size: many
cdr3_aa: CASSLMGDTTDTQYF
cdr3_nt: TGTGCCAGCAGTTTGATGGGAGATACCACAGATACGCAGTATTTT

j_call: TRBJ2-1
v_call: TRBV7-3
d_call: TRBD2
clone_size: -
cdr3_aa: CASNNIAGASYNEQFF
cdr3_nt: TGTGCCAGCAACAACATAGCGGGAGCCTCCTACAATGAGCAGTTCTTC

j_call: TRBJ1-4
v_call: TRBV27
d_call: -
clone_size: many
cdr3_aa: CASKGNEKLFF
cdr3_nt: TGTGCCAGCAAGGGGAATGAAAAACTGTTTTTT

j_call: TRBJ1-5
v_call: TRBV20-1
d_call: -
clone_size: -
cdr3_aa: CSARGQGGNQPQHF
cdr3_nt: TGCAGTGCTAGGGGGCAGGGTGGCAATCAGCCCCAGCATTTT

j_call: TRBJ1-2
v_call: TRBV6-1
d_call: TRBD1
clone_size: many
cdr3_aa: CASSLGTDRRWADGYTF
cdr3_nt: TGTGCCAGCAGTTTGGGGACAGATAGACGTTGGGCAGATGGCTACACCTTC

j_call: TRBJ2-2
v_call: TRBV18
d_call: -
clone_size: many
cdr3_aa: CASSPLDSYTGELFF
cdr3_nt: TGTGCCAGCTCACCACTTGATTCGTACACCGGGGAGCTGTTTTTT

j_call: TRBJ2-7
v_call: TRBV20-1
d_call: -
clone_size: -
cdr3_aa: CSARDFQTAAYEQYF
cdr3_nt: TGCAGTGCTAGAGATTTTCAAACGGCAGCCTACGAGCAGTACTTC

j_call: TRBJ2-1
v_call: TRBV7-2
d_call: -
clone_size: few
cdr3_aa: CASSLETLENNEQFF
cdr3_nt: TGTGCCAGCAGCTTAGAGACTCTGGAAAACAATGAGCAGTTCTTC

j_call: TRBJ2-1
v_call: TRBV5-6
d_call: -
clone_size: few
cdr3_aa: CASCPKDHNPGHEQFF
cdr3_nt: TGTGCCAGTTGCCCAAAGGACCACAACCCTGGGCATGAGCAGTTCTTC

j_call: TRBJ2-7
v_call: TRBV7-9
d_call: -
clone_size: many
cdr3_aa: CASRDSFSSYEQYF
cdr3_nt: TGTGCCAGCAGAGACAGTTTTAGCTCCTACGAGCAGTACTTC

j_call: TRBJ1-1
v_call: TRBV7-2
d_call: -
clone_size: many
cdr3_aa: CASSPAHTEAFF
cdr3_nt: TGTGCCAGCAGCCCGGCGCACACTGAAGCTTTCTTT

j_call: TRBJ1-1
v_call: TRBV7-9
d_call: -
clone_size: many
cdr3_aa: CASSPGGRTEAFF
cdr3_nt: TGTGCCAGCAGCCCCGGGGGGAGAACTGAAGCTTTCTTT

j_call: TRBJ1-2
v_call: TRBV7-6
d_call: -
clone_size: -
cdr3_aa: CASSLNEGNYGYTF
cdr3_nt: TGTGCCAGCAGCTTAAACGAGGGAAACTATGGCTACACCTTC

j_call: TRBJ1-1
v_call: TRBV7-9
d_call: TRBD1
clone_size: many
cdr3_aa: CASTSGGWTEAFF
cdr3_nt: TGTGCCAGCACCTCAGGGGGCTGGACTGAAGCTTTCTTT

j_call: TRBJ2-3
v_call: TRBV6-1
d_call: -
clone_size: many
cdr3_aa: CASRVSYARTDTQYF
cdr3_nt: TGTGCCAGCAGGGTGAGCTATGCCAGAACAGATACGCAGTATTTT

j_call: TRBJ2-2
v_call: TRBV27
d_call: -
clone_size: many
cdr3_aa: CASSLSGMSNTGELFF
cdr3_nt: TGTGCCAGCAGTTTATCAGGCATGTCGAACACCGGGGAGCTGTTTTTT